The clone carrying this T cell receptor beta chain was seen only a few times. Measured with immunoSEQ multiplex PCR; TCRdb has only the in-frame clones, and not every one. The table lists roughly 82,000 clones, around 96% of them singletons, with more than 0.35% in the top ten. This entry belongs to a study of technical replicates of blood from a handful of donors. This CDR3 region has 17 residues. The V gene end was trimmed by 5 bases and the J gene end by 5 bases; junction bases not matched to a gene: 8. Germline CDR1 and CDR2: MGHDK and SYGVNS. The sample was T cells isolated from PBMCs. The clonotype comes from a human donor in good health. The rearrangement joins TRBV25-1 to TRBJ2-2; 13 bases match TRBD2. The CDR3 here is CASSKGLAGVMTGELFF. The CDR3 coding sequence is TGTGCCAGCAGTAAAGGACTAGCGGGAGTTATGACCGGGGAGCTGTTTTTT.